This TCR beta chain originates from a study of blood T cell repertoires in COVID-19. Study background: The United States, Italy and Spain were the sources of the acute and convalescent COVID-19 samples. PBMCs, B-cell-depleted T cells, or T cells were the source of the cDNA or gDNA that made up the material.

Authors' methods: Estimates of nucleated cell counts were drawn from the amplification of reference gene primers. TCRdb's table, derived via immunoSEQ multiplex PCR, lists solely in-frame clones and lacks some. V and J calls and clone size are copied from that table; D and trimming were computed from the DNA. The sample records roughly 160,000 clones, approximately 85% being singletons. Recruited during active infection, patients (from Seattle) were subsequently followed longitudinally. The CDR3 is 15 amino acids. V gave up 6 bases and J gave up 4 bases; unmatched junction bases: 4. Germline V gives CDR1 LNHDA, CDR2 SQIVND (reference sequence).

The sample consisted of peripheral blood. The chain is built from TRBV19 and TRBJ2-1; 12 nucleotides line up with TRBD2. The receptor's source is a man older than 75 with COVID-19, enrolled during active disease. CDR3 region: CASRGLAGQYNEQFF. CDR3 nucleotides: TGTGCCAGTAGAGGACTAGCGGGGCAGTACAATGAGCAGTTCTTC.